This TCR beta chain came from a study of T-cell reconstitution after alpha-beta-depleted transplantation in children. Broader study findings: The main origin of T-cell counts and diversity one year after transplant was newly produced T cells.

Concerning this clonotype: Its target is unknown. A much larger clone lies one base from this, so it may be a read error.

CDR1 is MNHEY and CDR2 is SVGEGT in the germline V gene. Trimming removed 2 bases from V and 3 bases from J, with 14 bases in between. There are 16 residues in the CDR3. A library of TCRbeta sequences, prepared with unique molecular identifiers, was generated. TCRdb re-called the PCR reads through MiXCR, storing one row per CDR3 protein. The sample holds approximately 500,000 distinct CDR3 sequences, over 9.5% seen once. This receptor was identified in a child aged 2-15 years with inherited bone marrow failure, due to receive a stem cell transplant. The sample consisted of PBMCs, taken before TCRalphabeta/CD19-depleted stem cell transplant. The chain links TRBV6-2 or TRBV6-3 to TRBJ1-5; the D is unclear. The CDR3 region is CASSYDYRSDNQPQHF. The CDR3 DNA reads as TGTGCCAGCAGTTACGATTATCGGAGTGACAATCAGCCCCAGCATTTT.